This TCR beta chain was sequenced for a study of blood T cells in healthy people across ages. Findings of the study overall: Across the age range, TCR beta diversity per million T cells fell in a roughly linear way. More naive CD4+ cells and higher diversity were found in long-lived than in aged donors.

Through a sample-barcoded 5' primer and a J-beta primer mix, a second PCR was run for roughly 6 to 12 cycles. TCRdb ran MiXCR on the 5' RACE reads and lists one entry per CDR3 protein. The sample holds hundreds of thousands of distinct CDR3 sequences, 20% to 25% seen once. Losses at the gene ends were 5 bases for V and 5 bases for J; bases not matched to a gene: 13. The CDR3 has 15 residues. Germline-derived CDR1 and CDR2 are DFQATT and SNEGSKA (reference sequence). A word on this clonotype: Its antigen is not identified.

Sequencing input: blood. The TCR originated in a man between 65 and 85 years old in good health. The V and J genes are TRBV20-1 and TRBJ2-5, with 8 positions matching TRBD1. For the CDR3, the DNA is TGCAGTGCTGACCTCCCCGGGACAGGAGGGGAGACCCAGTACTTC. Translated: CSADLPGTGGETQYF.